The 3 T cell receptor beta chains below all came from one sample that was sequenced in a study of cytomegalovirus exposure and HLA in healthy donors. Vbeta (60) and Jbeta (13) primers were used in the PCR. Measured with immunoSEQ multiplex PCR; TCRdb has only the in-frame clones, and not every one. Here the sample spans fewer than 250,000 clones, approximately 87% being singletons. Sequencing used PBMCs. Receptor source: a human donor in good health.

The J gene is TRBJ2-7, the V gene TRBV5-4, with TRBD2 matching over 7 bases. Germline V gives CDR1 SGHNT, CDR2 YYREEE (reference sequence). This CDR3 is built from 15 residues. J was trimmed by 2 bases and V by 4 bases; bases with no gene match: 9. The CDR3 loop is CASSPSRGTTYEQYF. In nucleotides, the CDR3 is TGTGCCAGCAGCCCCTCGCGGGGGACCACCTACGAGCAGTACTTC.

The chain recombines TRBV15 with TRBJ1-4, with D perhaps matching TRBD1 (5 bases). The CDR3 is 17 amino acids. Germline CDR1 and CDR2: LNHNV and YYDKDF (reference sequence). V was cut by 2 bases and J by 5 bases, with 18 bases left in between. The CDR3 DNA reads TGTGCCACCAGCAGAACCTATCAGGGTCGAGAAAATGAAAAACTGTTTTTT. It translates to CATSRTYQGRENEKLFF.

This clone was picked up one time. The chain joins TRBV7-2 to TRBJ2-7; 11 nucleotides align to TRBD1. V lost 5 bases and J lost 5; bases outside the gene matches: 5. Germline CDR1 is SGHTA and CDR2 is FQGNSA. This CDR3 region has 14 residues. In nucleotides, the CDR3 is TGTGCCAGCAGCCGAGGACAGGGGGCTAACGAGCAGTACTTC. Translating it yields CASSRGQGANEQYF. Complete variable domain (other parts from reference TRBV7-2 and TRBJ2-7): GAGVSQSPSNKVTEKGKDVELRCDPISGHTALYWYRQSLGQGLEFLIYFQGNSAPDKSGLPSDRFSAERTGGSVSTLTIQRTQQEDSAVYLCASSRGQGANEQYFGPGTRLTVT.